Included here is one T cell receptor beta chain sequence, with context. This clonotype was seen only a few times. Its recognized antigen is unknown. It has no much larger one-base neighbor in the sample; base qualities were not kept. Receptor libraries were prepared by PCR. TCR sequencing of DNA from cultured CD4+ T cells used the Oncomine TCR Beta short-read assay at the Johns Hopkins FTIC core. Genomic DNA was extracted from the cultured CD4+ T cells with the QIAamp micro DNA kit. Oncomine TCR Beta libraries from cultured CD4+ T cells were pooled with unique dual indexes and sequenced on an Illumina iSeq 100. The authors' pipeline ran thus. Non-productive sequences were removed, and CDR3s that did not start with C, did not end with F or W, or were shorter than 7 amino acids were discarded. Antigen-specific clonotypes were identified using the MANAFEST web application through comparison of peptide-stimulated wells with reference and other culture wells. For a clone to be called positive, the clone needed an FDR below 0.05, an odds ratio above 5, and a productive frequency above 0.1% in at least two of three replicate wells. Clonotypes that were significantly expanded in both SARS-CoV-2 spike wells and at least one common cold coronavirus spike condition were defined as cross-reactive. Levenshtein distances (stringdist) and unrooted phylogenetic trees (ape) in R version 3.6.1 were used to assess CDR3 homology. The raw public reads went through TCRdb reprocessing: fastp at Q25, MiXCR clone calling, in-frame beta chains kept. Each entry merges the rows of one CDR3 protein and shows their most common DNA and genes. These V and J calls derive from TCRdb rather than the authors' analysis. This sample comprises roughly 18,000 distinct CDR3 sequences, 43% of them detected only once. Roughly 13% of the sample comes from the top ten.

The V end loses 3 bases and the J end loses 4 bases, and a stretch of 17 bases separates them. The CDR3 sequence holds 16 residues, the cysteine and phenylalanine included. The CDR3 DNA has 48 bases and is translated from base 1. The germline V gene supplies CDR1 KGHDR and CDR2 SFDVKD. The data were taken from a study of vaccination and CD4 T cells after COVID-19 (dated by TCRdb to 2022 to 2024). For context, the study as a whole: SARS-CoV-2 positivity had been established in the convalescent patients by nasal swab PCR, and mild disease was recorded in several of these patients and severe disease in one. Six males and four females were included in the convalescent cohort, with two Hispanic individuals, seven Caucasians, two Asians and one multiracial person represented. Participants got two doses of the Pfizer-BioNTech BNT162b2 vaccine (n=8) or two doses of the Moderna mRNA-1273 vaccine (n=2). Post-COVID blood samples were collected from convalescent patients a median of about 92 days after diagnosis, with a range of roughly 30 to 161 days. Post-vaccine blood samples were obtained a median of about 70 days after the second vaccine dose, with a range of roughly 14 to 241 days. For stimulating the cultures, overlapping spike peptide pools were used, derived from SARS-CoV-2 as well as from the common cold coronaviruses HCoV-NL63, HCoV-OC43 and HCoV-229E. Control cultures used a CEFX viral epitope pool as positive control, an HIV-1 Nef peptide pool as negative control, or no peptide. In around 9 COVID-19 convalescent patients and several infection-naive healthy vaccine recipients, researchers compared the spike-specific CD4+ TCR repertoire from before mRNA vaccination with the repertoire from after.

The treatment or condition label for this specimen denotes: approximately 9-day PBMC culture with coronavirus spike peptide pools or control peptides (ViraFEST assay). The ViraFEST assay, used in the study, expanded antigen-specific T cells with peptide pools and then identified the expanded clonotypes through TCR sequencing. The convalescent patients' positive SARS-CoV-2 PCR tests were from March to December 2020, which was before the Alpha, Beta and Delta variants emerged in the United States. Each well held around 1.9 million PBMCs cultured with about 9.8 ug/ml peptide pools in IMDM containing around 4.5% human AB serum and 8 to 10 IU/ml IL-2. On days 3 and 7, half of the culture medium was replaced with fresh IL-2-containing medium. After 10 days of culture, CD4+ T cells were isolated by negative selection using the EasySep CD4+ T cell isolation kit. PBMCs were separated from whole blood using Ficoll-Paque Plus gradient centrifugation and then either used fresh or cryopreserved at -140C. Culture conditions were generally each tested in triplicate wells.

On the study overall, not on this receptor specifically: In convalescent patients, a median around 90% of post-vaccine SARS-CoV-2-reactive clones were detected only after vaccination, and vaccine-specific priming was suggested by this finding. In convalescent patients, nearly all vaccine-specific clones (304 of 307) were found to be mono-reactive for SARS-CoV-2 spike rather than cross-reactive with common cold coronaviruses. An increase in the median number of SARS-CoV-2-reactive clonotypes from 20 to 25 after infection to 35 to 40 after vaccination was observed, but the change was not found to be significant. The study included relatively few convalescent patients and did not analyze early timepoints after natural infection.

The sequencing input was CD4+ T cells from blood, cultured in vitro. The V and J segments used are TRBV24-1 and TRBJ2-5, with a tentative D gene TRBD1 over 6 matching bases. The receptor comes from a human donor who had recovered from COVID-19. CDR3 loop: CATSDTTGYLRETQYF. The nucleotide sequence reads TGTGCCACCAGTGATACAACAGGGTATCTGAGAGAGACCCAGTACTTC.